Below, one T cell receptor beta chain is given with its context. What it binds is unknown. These data are taken from a study of OX40 agonist ivuxolimab in advanced cancers. Overall study findings and caveats: Some nonresponders likewise displayed low normalized T-cell clonal expansion. Average numbers of expanded clones were greater in CD8+ T cells than in CD4+. Expanded peripheral T-cell antigen specificity went undetermined.

Trimming shortened V by 3 bases and J by 9 bases, and 21 bases separated the two germline ends. This CDR3 is 16 amino acids long. The germline V gene encodes CDR1 MDHEN and CDR2 SYDVKM. The method was immunoSEQ multiplex PCR; TCRdb's version includes in-frame clones alone and lacks a portion of them. Seen here are about 90,000 clones, just under 90% observed once, and the top ten hold 6.5% to 9%. The rearrangement joins TRBV28 to TRBJ2-1; tentative D call: TRBD2 (6 bases). The material was CD4+ or CD8+ T cells sorted from blood, obtained in a trial of the OX40 agonist ivuxolimab. The receptor was isolated from an adult with an advanced solid tumor such as melanoma, head and neck, liver or kidney cancer. The CDR3 spells CASSLGGLTMSGEQFF. DNA for the CDR3: TGTGCCAGCAGTTTGGGGGGACTTACAATGTCCGGTGAGCAGTTCTTC.